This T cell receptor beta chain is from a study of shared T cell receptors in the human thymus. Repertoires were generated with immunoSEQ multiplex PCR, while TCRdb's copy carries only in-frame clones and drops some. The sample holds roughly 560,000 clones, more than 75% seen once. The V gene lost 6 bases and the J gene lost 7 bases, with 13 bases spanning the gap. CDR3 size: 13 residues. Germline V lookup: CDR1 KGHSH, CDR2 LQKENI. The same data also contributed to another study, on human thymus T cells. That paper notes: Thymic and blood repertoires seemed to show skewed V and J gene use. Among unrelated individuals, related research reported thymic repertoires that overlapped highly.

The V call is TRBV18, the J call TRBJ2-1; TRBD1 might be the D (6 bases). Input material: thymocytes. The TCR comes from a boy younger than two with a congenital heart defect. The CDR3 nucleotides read TGTGCCAGCTCCCCGTGGGACAAGAATGAGCAGTTCTTC. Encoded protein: CASSPWDKNEQFF.